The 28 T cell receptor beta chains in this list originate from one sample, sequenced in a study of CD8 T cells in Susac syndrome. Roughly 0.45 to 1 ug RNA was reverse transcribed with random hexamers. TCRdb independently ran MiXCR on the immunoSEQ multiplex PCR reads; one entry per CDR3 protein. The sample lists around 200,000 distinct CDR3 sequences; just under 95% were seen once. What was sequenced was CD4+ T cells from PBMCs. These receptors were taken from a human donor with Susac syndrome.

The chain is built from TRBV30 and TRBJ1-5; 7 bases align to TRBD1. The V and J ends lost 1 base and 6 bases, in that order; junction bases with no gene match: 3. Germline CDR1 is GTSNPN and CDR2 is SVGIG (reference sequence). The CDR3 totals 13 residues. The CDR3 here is CAWSGQGGQPQHF. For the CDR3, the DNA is TGTGCCTGGAGTGGACAGGGCGGTCAGCCCCAGCATTTT.

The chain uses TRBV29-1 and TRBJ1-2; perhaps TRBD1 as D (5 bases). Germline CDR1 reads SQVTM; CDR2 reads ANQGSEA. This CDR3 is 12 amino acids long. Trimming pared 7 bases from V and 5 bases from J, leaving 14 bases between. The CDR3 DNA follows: TGCAGCGGCGGGACGGCGGGTTATGGCTACACCTTC. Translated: CSGGTAGYGYTF.

The CDR3 sequence: CASSPCGGECGYTF. DNA for the CDR3: TGTGCCAGCAGTCCGTGCGGGGGCGAGTGTGGCTACACCTTC. The genes are TRBV6-6 and TRBJ1-2, with D possibly matching TRBD1 (6 bases). The V and J ends lost 5 bases and 7 bases respectively, with 17 bases between them. The germline gives CDR1 MNHNY, CDR2 SVGAGI (reference sequence). This CDR3 contains 14 residues.

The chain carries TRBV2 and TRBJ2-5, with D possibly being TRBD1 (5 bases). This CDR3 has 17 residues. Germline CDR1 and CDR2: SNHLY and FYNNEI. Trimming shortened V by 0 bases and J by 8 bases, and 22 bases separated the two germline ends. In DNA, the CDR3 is TGTGCCAGCAGTGAAGCGCATATTGTGGACACCCAAGGAACCCAGTACTTC. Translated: CASSEAHIVDTQGTQYF.

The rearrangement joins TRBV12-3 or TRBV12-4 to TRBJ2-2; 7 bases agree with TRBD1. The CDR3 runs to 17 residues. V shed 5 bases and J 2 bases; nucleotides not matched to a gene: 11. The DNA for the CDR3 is TGTGCCAGCAGTAGAGACAGGGCCAACACTAACACCGGGGAGCTGTTTTTT. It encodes CASSRDRANTNTGELFF.

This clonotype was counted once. The CDR3 DNA sequence: TGTGCCATCAGCGAAACTGGAAACACCATATATTTT. Translating it yields CAISETGNTIYF. The gene calls are TRBV10-3 and TRBJ1-3; no firm D call. Germline values: CDR1 ENHRY, CDR2 SYGVKD. The CDR3 covers 12 residues. Trimming took 6 bases from V and 2 from J, leaving 5 bases between them.

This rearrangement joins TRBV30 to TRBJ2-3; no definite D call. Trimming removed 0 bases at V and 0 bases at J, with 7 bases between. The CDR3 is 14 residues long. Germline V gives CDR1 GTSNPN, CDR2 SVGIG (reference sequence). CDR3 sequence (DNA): TGTGCCTGGAGTGTGGGGTCTAGCACAGATACGCAGTATTTT. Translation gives CAWSVGSSTDTQYF.

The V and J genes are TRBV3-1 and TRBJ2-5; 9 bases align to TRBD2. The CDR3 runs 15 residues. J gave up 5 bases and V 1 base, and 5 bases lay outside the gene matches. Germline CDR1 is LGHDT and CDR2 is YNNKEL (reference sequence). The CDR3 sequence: CASSQARGGIETQYF. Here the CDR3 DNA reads TGTGCCAGCAGCCAAGCGCGGGGGGGCATTGAGACCCAGTACTTC.

The DNA of the CDR3 is TGTGCCAGCAGTTCCCCGGGCCATGAGCAGTTCTTC. It codes for CASSSPGHEQFF. This chain links TRBV28 with TRBJ2-1; D not resolved. Trimming removed 4 bases from V and 8 bases from J, with 9 bases in between. Germline V lookup: CDR1 MDHEN, CDR2 SYDVKM. The CDR3 covers 12 residues. The full variable domain, its missing parts supplied by reference TRBV28 and TRBJ2-1, is DVKVTQSSRYLVKRTGEKVFLECVQDMDHENMFWYRQDPGLGLRLIYFSYDVKMKEKGDIPEGYSVSREKKERFSLILESASTNQTSMYLCASSSPGHEQFFGPGTRLTVL.

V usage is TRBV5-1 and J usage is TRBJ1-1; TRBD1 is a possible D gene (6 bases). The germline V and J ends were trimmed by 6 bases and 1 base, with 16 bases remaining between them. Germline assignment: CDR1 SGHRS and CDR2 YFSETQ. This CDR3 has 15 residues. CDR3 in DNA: TGCGCCAGCACCCAAGTAGGGGGTCGGAACACTGAAGCTTTCTTT. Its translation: CASTQVGGRNTEAFF.

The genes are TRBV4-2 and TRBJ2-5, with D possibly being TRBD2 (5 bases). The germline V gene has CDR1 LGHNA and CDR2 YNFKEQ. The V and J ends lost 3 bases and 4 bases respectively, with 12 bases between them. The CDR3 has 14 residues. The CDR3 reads CASSHGKWGETQYF. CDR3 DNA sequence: TGTGCCAGCAGCCACGGGAAGTGGGGAGAGACCCAGTACTTC.

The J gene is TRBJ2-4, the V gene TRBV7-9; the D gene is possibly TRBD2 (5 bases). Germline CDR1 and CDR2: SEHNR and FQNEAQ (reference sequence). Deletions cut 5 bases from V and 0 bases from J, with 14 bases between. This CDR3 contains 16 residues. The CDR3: CASSPGVGQAKNIQYF. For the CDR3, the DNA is TGTGCCAGCAGCCCCGGGGTAGGGCAAGCCAAAAACATTCAGTACTTC.

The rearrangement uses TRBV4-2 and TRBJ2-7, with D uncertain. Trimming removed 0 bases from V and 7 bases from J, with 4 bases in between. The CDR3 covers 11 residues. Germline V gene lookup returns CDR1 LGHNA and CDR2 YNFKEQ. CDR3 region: CASSQDGEQYF. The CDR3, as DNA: TGTGCCAGCAGCCAAGATGGAGAGCAGTACTTC.

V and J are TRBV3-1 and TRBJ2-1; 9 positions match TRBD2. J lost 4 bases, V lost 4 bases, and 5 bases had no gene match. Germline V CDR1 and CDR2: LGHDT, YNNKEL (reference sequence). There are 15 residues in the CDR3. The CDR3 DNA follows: TGTGCCAGCAGCCGGGGGACTAGCTTGTACAATGAGCAGTTCTTC. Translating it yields CASSRGTSLYNEQFF.

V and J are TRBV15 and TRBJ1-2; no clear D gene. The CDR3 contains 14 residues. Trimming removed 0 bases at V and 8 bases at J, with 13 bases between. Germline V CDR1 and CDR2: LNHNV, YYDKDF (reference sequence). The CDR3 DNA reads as TGTGCCACCAGCAGAGAGGGCGTCGCCTCGGGCTACACCTTC. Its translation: CATSREGVASGYTF.

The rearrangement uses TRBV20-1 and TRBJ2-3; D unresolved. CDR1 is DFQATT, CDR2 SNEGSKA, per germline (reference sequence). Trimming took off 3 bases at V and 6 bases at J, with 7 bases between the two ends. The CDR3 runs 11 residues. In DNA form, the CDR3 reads TGCAGTGCTAGCGTCGTGGATACGCAGTATTTT. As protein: CSASVVDTQYF.

Written as DNA, the CDR3 is TGTGCCAGCAGCTTACTACAGGGCAATGAGCAGTTCTTC. This translates into CASSLLQGNEQFF. The chain uses TRBV7-9 and TRBJ2-1, with TRBD1 as a possible D gene (6 bases). The ends were cut back, 2 bases at V and 6 bases at J, with 8 bases in the middle. CDR1 and CDR2 (germline): SEHNR, FQNEAQ (reference sequence). This CDR3 comprises 13 residues.

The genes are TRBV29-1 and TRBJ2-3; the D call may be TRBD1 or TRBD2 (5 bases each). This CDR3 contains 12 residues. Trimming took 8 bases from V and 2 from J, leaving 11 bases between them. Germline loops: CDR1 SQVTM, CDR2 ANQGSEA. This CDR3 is CSSEGNTDTQYF. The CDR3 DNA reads TGCAGCTCCGAGGGGAACACAGATACGCAGTATTTT.

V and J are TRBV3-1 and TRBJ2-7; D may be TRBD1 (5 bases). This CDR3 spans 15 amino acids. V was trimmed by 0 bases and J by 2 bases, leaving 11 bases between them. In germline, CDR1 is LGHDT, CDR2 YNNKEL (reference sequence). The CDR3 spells CASSQDGAGTYEQYF. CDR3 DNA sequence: TGTGCCAGCAGCCAAGACGGAGCAGGGACCTACGAGCAGTACTTC.

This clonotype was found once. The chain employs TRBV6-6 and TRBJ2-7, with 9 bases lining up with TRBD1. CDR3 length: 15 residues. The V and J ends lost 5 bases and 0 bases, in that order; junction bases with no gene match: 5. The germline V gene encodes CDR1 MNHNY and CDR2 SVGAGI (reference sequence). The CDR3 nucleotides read TGTGCCAGCAGTCCCCGGGACAGGGACTCCTACGAGCAGTACTTC. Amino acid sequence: CASSPRDRDSYEQYF.

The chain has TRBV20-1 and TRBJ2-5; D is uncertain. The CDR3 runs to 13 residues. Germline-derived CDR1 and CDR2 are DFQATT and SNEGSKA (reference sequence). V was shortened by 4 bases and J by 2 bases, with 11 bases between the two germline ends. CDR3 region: CSATRPPQETQYF. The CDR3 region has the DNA TGCAGTGCTACTAGGCCCCCACAAGAGACCCAGTACTTC.

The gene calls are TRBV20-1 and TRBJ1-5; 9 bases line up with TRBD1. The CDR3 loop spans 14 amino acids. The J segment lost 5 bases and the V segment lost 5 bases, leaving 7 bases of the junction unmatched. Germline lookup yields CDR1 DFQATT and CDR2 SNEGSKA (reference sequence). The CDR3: CSAFPGQGDQPQHF. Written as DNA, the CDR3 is TGCAGTGCTTTTCCGGGACAGGGCGATCAGCCCCAGCATTTT.

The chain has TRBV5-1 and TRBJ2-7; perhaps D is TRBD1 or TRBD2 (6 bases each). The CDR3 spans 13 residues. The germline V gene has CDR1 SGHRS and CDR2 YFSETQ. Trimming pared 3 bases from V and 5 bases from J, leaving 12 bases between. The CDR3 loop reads CASSYLRGDEQYF. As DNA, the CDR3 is TGCGCCAGCAGCTACCTTAGGGGGGACGAGCAGTACTTC. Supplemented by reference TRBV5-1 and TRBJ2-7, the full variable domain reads KAGVTQTPRYLIKTRGQQVTLSCSPISGHRSVSWYQQTPGQGLQFLFEYFSETQRNKGNFPGRFSGRQFSNSRSEMNVSTLELGDSALYLCASSYLRGDEQYFGPGTRLTVT.

The CDR3 region is CASTFSPGLAEKETQYF. CDR3 bases: TGTGCCAGCACCTTCTCGCCGGGACTAGCGGAAAAAGAGACCCAGTACTTC. The J gene is TRBJ2-5, the V gene TRBV12-3 or TRBV12-4, with 11 bases matching TRBD2. The junction had 13 bases not matched to a gene; V was cut back by 7 bases and J by 3 bases. The CDR3 runs to 17 residues.

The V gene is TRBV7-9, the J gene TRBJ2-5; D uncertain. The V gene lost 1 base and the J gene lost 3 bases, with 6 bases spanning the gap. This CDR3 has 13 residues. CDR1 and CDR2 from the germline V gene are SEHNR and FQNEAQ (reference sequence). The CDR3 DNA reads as TGTGCCAGCAGCTTAGTGACTGAAGAGACCCAGTACTTC. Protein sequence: CASSLVTEETQYF.

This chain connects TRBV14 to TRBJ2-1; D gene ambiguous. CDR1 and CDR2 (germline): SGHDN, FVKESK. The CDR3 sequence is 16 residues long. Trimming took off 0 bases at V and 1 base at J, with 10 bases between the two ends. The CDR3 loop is CASSQELVPSYNEQFF. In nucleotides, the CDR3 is TGTGCCAGCAGCCAAGAACTGGTCCCTTCCTACAATGAGCAGTTCTTC. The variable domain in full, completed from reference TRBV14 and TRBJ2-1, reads EAGVTQFPSHSVIEKGQTVTLRCDPISGHDNLYWYRRVMGKEIKFLLHFVKESKQDESGMPNNRFLAERTGGTYSTLKVQPAELEDSGVYFCASSQELVPSYNEQFFGPGTRLTVL.

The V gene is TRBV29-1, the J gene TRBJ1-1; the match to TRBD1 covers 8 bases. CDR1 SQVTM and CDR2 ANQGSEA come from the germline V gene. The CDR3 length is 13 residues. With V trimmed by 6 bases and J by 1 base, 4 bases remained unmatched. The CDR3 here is CSVDTGGNTEAFF. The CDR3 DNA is TGCAGCGTAGATACAGGGGGGAACACTGAAGCTTTCTTT.

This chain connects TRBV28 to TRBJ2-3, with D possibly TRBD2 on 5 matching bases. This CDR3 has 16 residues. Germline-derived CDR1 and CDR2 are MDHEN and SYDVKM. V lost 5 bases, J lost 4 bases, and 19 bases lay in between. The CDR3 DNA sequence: TGTGCCAGCAGTACACCGCATAGCGCCGGAGCAGATACGCAGTATTTT. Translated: CASSTPHSAGADTQYF.